This entry features one TCR beta chain sequence. Clones were read by immunoSEQ multiplex PCR, and TCRdb kept only the in-frame ones, dropping some. The sample holds about 290,000 clones, roughly nine tenths seen once. These data belong to a study of blood T cell repertoires in COVID-19. Germline V gene lookup returns CDR1 LNHDA and CDR2 SQIVND (reference sequence). V was pared by 9 bases and J by 4 bases, with 11 bases of the junction left unmatched. This CDR3 is built from 14 residues. Participant ages covered about 18 to 90 years across around 22 US areas. Clinical histories supplied by participants themselves formed the basis of cohort assignment. Two consecutive negative NP/OP PCR tests, clearance, or resolved symptoms defined Cohort 3 recovery.

The sequenced sample was PBMCs or T cells enriched from blood (not recorded which). The receptor was isolated from a woman aged 40 to 50 who had recovered from COVID-19. V is TRBV19 and J is TRBJ1-1, with 7 bases aligning to TRBD1. CDR3 in DNA: TGTGCCAGCTGGCCCGGGACAGATGGCACTGAAGCTTTCTTT. Protein product: CASWPGTDGTEAFF.